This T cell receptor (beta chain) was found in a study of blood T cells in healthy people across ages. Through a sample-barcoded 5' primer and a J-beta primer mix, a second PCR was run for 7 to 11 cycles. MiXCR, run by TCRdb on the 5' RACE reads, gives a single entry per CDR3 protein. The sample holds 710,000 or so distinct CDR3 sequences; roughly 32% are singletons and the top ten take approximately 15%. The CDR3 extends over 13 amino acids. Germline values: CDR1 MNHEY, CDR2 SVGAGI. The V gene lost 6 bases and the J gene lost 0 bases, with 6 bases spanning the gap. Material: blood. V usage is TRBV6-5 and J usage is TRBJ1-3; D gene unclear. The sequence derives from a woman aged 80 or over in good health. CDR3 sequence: CASREHSGNTIYF. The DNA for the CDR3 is TGTGCCAGCAGGGAACACTCTGGAAACACCATATATTTT.